A single sample is the source of the 28 T cell receptor beta chains below, sequenced in a study of blood T cell repertoires in COVID-19. The repertoire was sequenced with immunoSEQ multiplex PCR; TCRdb's copy has only in-frame clones and lacks some. The repertoire consists of roughly 60,000 clones, with roughly three quarters occurring once and the leading ten covering 25% to 35%. The source material was peripheral blood. These receptors were obtained from a human donor in a cohort sampled during active COVID-19.

This rearrangement joins TRBV2 to TRBJ2-3; D gene uncertain. Germline V gene lookup returns CDR1 SNHLY and CDR2 FYNNEI. This CDR3 has 11 amino acids. Trimming pared 6 bases from V and 7 bases from J, leaving 8 bases between. The CDR3: CASSPENTQYF. The CDR3 DNA is TGTGCCAGCAGCCCGGAGAATACGCAGTATTTT.

V gene TRBV10-3 combines with J gene TRBJ1-2, with 7 bases identical to TRBD1. The V gene end was trimmed by 6 bases and the J gene end by 2 bases; junction bases not matched to a gene: 6. The germline CDR1 and CDR2 sequences are ENHRY and SYGVKD. The CDR3 spans 14 residues. The CDR3 here is CAIRPEQGNYGYTF. The CDR3 DNA reads as TGTGCCATCAGACCCGAACAGGGGAACTATGGCTACACCTTC.

This clone was counted a single time. This chain connects TRBV9 to TRBJ2-2, with D tentatively TRBD1 (5 bases). Trimming took 8 bases from V and 3 from J, leaving 11 bases between them. The germline CDR1 and CDR2 sequences are SGDLS and YYNGEE. This CDR3 comprises 13 residues. In nucleotides, the CDR3 is TGTGCCAGTCAGGGTCAGGACACCGGGGAGCTGTTTTTT. This encodes CASQGQDTGELFF.

The rearrangement joins TRBV19 to TRBJ2-7; D might be TRBD1 (6 bases). This CDR3 comprises 15 residues. Looked up from germline, CDR1 is LNHDA and CDR2 is SQIVND (reference sequence). The germline V and J ends were trimmed by 3 bases and 2 bases, with 14 bases remaining between them. This CDR3 is CASSIPNRDPYEQYF. CDR3 coding DNA: TGTGCCAGTAGTATCCCGAACAGGGACCCCTACGAGCAGTACTTC.

V gene TRBV5-6 combines with J gene TRBJ1-1, with D unresolved. Trimming removed 4 bases at V and 1 base at J, with 14 bases between. Germline V lookup: CDR1 SGHDT, CDR2 YYEEEE. The CDR3 length is 15 residues. The chain's CDR3 is CASSPWAGRNTEAFF. CDR3 nucleotides: TGTGCCAGCAGCCCATGGGCGGGAAGGAACACTGAAGCTTTCTTT.

The chain combines TRBV12-5 with TRBJ2-3; possibly TRBD1 for D (5 bases). The CDR3 is 15 amino acids. Germline CDR1 and CDR2: LGHNT and FRNRAP. V dropped 7 bases and J dropped 11 bases, with 25 bases sitting between them. CDR3 bases: TGTGCTAGTGCCAAAGGACAATCCGTGCGGATCGTGCAGTATTTT. It is translated as CASAKGQSVRIVQYF.

The chain carries TRBV7-9 and TRBJ2-7; D possibly corresponds to TRBD1 (5 bases). This CDR3 region has 13 residues. CDR1 and CDR2 from the germline V gene are SEHNR and FQNEAQ (reference sequence). V was shortened by 5 bases and J by 6 bases, with 14 bases between the two germline ends. The CDR3 spells CASSLRQSGEQYF. Here the CDR3 DNA reads TGTGCCAGCAGCCTGCGACAGTCTGGCGAGCAGTACTTC.

This chain joins TRBV2 and TRBJ2-7, with D possibly being TRBD1 (5 bases). The CDR3 spans 11 residues. Germline lookup yields CDR1 SNHLY and CDR2 FYNNEI. V was cut by 3 bases and J by 12 bases, with 12 bases left in between. The DNA of the CDR3 is TGTGCCAGCAGTGATTCCAGGGCCGCGTACTTC. It codes for CASSDSRAAYF.

This clone appeared a few times. The rearrangement joins TRBV6-6 to TRBJ1-2, with unresolved D. The CDR3 consists of 13 residues. V lost 8 bases, J lost 5 bases, and 15 bases lay in between. The germline V gene encodes CDR1 MNHNY and CDR2 SVGAGI (reference sequence). The CDR3 nucleotides are TGTGCCAGCGGTGCATTCGGGAGGTATGGCTACACCTTC. Amino acids: CASGAFGRYGYTF.

The chain uses TRBV19 and TRBJ2-7; TRBD1 matches at 9 bases. The CDR3 has 15 residues. Germline loops: CDR1 LNHDA, CDR2 SQIVND (reference sequence). J lost 4 bases, V lost 3 bases, and 7 bases had no gene match. CDR3 amino acids: CASSIRDRAGYEQYF. In nucleotides, the CDR3 is TGTGCCAGTAGTATCCGGGACAGGGCGGGGTACGAGCAGTACTTC.

The chain uses TRBV4-1 and TRBJ1-4; 8 nucleotides align to TRBD1. This CDR3 is 14 amino acids long. CDR1 and CDR2 from the germline V gene are MGHRA and YSYEKL. Unmatched junction bases numbered 5, after V lost 4 bases and J lost 7 bases. CDR3 loop: CASSPRTGPEKLFF. The CDR3, as DNA: TGCGCCAGCAGCCCCCGGACAGGGCCTGAAAAACTGTTTTTT.

The CDR3 DNA follows: TGTGCCAGCAGTGGGGGACAGAAATACGAGCAGTACTTC. This sequence encodes CASSGGQKYEQYF. This rearrangement joins TRBV25-1 to TRBJ2-7; 7 bases match TRBD1. Looked up from germline, CDR1 is MGHDK and CDR2 is SYGVNS. V lost 4 bases and J lost 4; bases outside the gene matches: 4. This CDR3 is 13 amino acids long.

This chain joins TRBV11-2 and TRBJ1-6; the D gene is possibly TRBD1 (6 bases). This CDR3 is 16 amino acids long. Looked up from germline, CDR1 is SGHAT and CDR2 is FQNNGV. The V and J ends lost 4 bases and 10 bases respectively, with 20 bases between them. The CDR3 loop reads CASSSPPDRVKSPLHF. CDR3 bases: TGTGCCAGCAGCTCCCCCCCGGACAGAGTCAAATCACCCCTCCACTTT.

The J gene is TRBJ2-2, the V gene TRBV7-9; TRBD2 matches 10 bases. The CDR3 length is 18 residues. Germline V CDR1 and CDR2: SEHNR, FQNEAQ (reference sequence). The V gene end was trimmed by 5 bases and the J gene end by 4 bases; junction bases not matched to a gene: 13. Here the CDR3 DNA reads TGTGCCAGCAGCCTCCATTCACCGACTAGCGGGTCCACCGGGGAGCTGTTTTTT. This encodes CASSLHSPTSGSTGELFF.

The rearrangement uses TRBV6-5 and TRBJ2-5; 9 positions match TRBD1. V trimming: 11 bases; J trimming: 3 bases; junction bases outside the gene matches: 4. Germline V gives CDR1 MNHEY, CDR2 SVGAGI. The CDR3 runs 12 residues. CDR3 coding DNA: TGTGCCGCCCGGGACAGGGAAGAGACCCAGTACTTC. It is translated as CAARDREETQYF.

V and J are TRBV5-6 and TRBJ1-3; 7 bases fit TRBD1. CDR1 and CDR2 from the germline V gene are SGHDT and YYEEEE. This CDR3 comprises 14 residues. The V gene end was trimmed by 9 bases and the J gene end by 0 bases; junction bases not matched to a gene: 6. The CDR3 here is CATSQGNSGNTIYF. The CDR3, as DNA: TGTGCCACCTCACAGGGGAACTCTGGAAACACCATATATTTT.

This clone was counted a single time. This chain joins TRBV11-2 and TRBJ2-7, with 7 bases aligning to TRBD2. CDR3 length: 13 amino acids. Germline CDR1 and CDR2: SGHAT and FQNNGV. Trimming removed 5 bases from V and 6 bases from J; junction bases left unmatched: 7. CDR3: CASSSGAGIEQYF. The CDR3 DNA follows: TGTGCCAGCAGCAGCGGGGCCGGGATCGAGCAGTACTTC.

The CDR3 nucleotides are TGTGCCAGCAGTGAAGGAGCGTTGACCACTGAAGCTTTCTTT. This translates into CASSEGALTTEAFF. V usage is TRBV2 and J usage is TRBJ1-1; D not resolved. V was clipped by 1 base and J by 4 bases, with 10 bases between them. CDR3 length equals 14 residues. The germline V gene has CDR1 SNHLY and CDR2 FYNNEI.

This clone came up once. The chain has TRBV6-6 and TRBJ1-5; 12 positions match TRBD1. From germline, CDR1 is MNHNY and CDR2 SVGAGI (reference sequence). Trimming at V came to 6 bases and at J to 5 bases, leaving 2 bases not matched to a gene. The CDR3 is 14 amino acids. CDR3 DNA sequence: TGTGCCAGCAGGGGACAGGGGGCTGATCAGCCCCAGCATTTT. This codes for CASRGQGADQPQHF.

This clone has more than one count but fewer than ten. A junction boundary mismatches the germline segment, possibly from a read error. The chain joins TRBV6-5 to TRBJ2-3; 10 bases are a match to TRBD1. CDR1 MNHEY and CDR2 SVGAGI come from the germline V gene. The CDR3 sequence is 15 residues long. Here the CDR3 reads CASSHSDRGLDTQYF. CDR3 bases: TGTGCCAGCAGTCACTCCGACAGGGGGCTGGATACGCAGTATTTT.

The chain carries TRBV30 and TRBJ2-1, with a possible D match to TRBD1 (5 bases). Germline V gene data show CDR1 as GTSNPN and CDR2 as SVGIG (reference sequence). The CDR3 has 15 residues. Trimming shortened V by 0 bases and J by 4 bases, and 13 bases separated the two germline ends. Written as DNA, the CDR3 is TGTGCCTGGAGTGTATCAAGACAGCAATACAATGAGCAGTTCTTC. Translating gives CAWSVSRQQYNEQFF.

In the case of this clone: Other DNA sequences within the sample encode an identical CDR3. The chain has TRBV7-9 and TRBJ1-5, with D maybe TRBD1 (5 bases). The CDR3 consists of 13 residues. The germline gives CDR1 SEHNR, CDR2 FQNEAQ (reference sequence). Trimming removed 5 bases from V and 7 bases from J, with 12 bases in between. The CDR3 sequence: CASSPGGDQPQHF. Here the CDR3 DNA reads TGTGCCAGCAGCCCCGGAGGGGACCAGCCCCAGCATTTT.

The V call is TRBV5-8, the J call TRBJ2-6; TRBD1 agrees at 7 bases. The V segment lost 4 bases and the J segment 4 bases; nucleotides outside the gene matches: 8. This CDR3 has 16 residues. CDR1 SGHTS and CDR2 YDEGEE come from the germline V gene. Written as DNA, the CDR3 is TGTGCCAGCAGCCAAACGACAGGGAGCGGGGCCAACGTCCTGACTTTC. Its protein product is CASSQTTGSGANVLTF.

V and J are TRBV29-1 and TRBJ1-2; no clear D. The V end lost 6 bases, the J end lost 0 bases, and 8 bases lay between the germline ends. Germline-derived CDR1 and CDR2 are SQVTM and ANQGSEA. The CDR3 is made up of 12 amino acids. The DNA of the CDR3 is TGCAGCGTGATCACAGCTAACTATGGCTACACCTTC. It translates to CSVITANYGYTF.

The V and J genes are TRBV5-1 and TRBJ1-2; a possible D gene is TRBD1 (5 bases). With 0 bases removed from V and 8 bases from J, the gap between germline ends came to 14 bases. This CDR3 is 14 amino acids long. The germline CDR1 and CDR2 sequences are SGHRS and YFSETQ. DNA for the CDR3: TGCGCCAGCAGCTTGGCTCTGGGGGGTTCGGGCTACACCTTC. Protein sequence: CASSLALGGSGYTF.

The rearrangement joins TRBV5-4 to TRBJ2-1; 13 bases align to TRBD2. Germline CDR1 and CDR2: SGHNT and YYREEE (reference sequence). The CDR3 runs 13 residues. V gave up 4 bases and J gave up 10 bases; unmatched junction bases: 2. The CDR3 sequence is CASSATSGGEQFF. The CDR3 coding sequence is TGTGCCAGCAGCGCGACTAGCGGGGGGGAGCAGTTCTTC.

The V and J genes are TRBV2 and TRBJ1-5; D is ambiguous. Germline loops: CDR1 SNHLY, CDR2 FYNNEI. CDR3 length: 12 amino acids. V was cut by 5 bases and J by 4 bases, with 6 bases left in between. In nucleotides, the CDR3 is TGTGCCAGCAGTCTGACTAATCAGCCCCAGCATTTT. As protein: CASSLTNQPQHF.

This clone was seen a handful of times. In nucleotides, the CDR3 is TGCGCCAGCAGCCAAGATTATGCTAACTATGGCTACACCTTC. Protein: CASSQDYANYGYTF. The chain couples TRBV4-1 to TRBJ1-2, with unresolved D. V lost 0 bases to trimming and J lost 0 bases, with 5 bases between them. Germline lookup yields CDR1 MGHRA and CDR2 YSYEKL. The length of the CDR3 is 14 residues.